This note documents a single T cell receptor (beta chain) sequence. Its antigen is unknown. 13 Jbeta primers and 60 Vbeta primers were used for the PCR. Authors' methods: In a later analysis, of 80 million to 90 million unique beta chains, some 10 million appeared in at least two donors. The repertoire was sequenced with immunoSEQ multiplex PCR; TCRdb's copy has only in-frame clones and lacks some. D and trimming were read from the DNA, whereas the V and J calls and clone size are those reported in that table. This sample has 180,000 or so clones, with 80% found just once. This record belongs to a study of cytomegalovirus exposure and HLA in healthy donors. Study as a whole: Unique TCR beta sequences numbering approximately 100 million came from some 200 million T cells in an earlier analysis. General study results and limits: The Asian-associated ancestry cluster reportedly had fewer N-insertions than the approximately 630-donor mean in a later analysis. V- and J-gene trimming in TCR beta was tied to a missense DCLRE1C variant by an analysis performed later.

This CDR3 has 15 amino acids. V shed 1 base and J 2 bases; nucleotides not matched to a gene: 5. Germline V lookup: CDR1 SGHRS, CDR2 YFSETQ. This sequence joins TRBV5-1 and TRBJ1-1, with 7 bases matching TRBD1. The source is a woman in her 30s in good health and CMV-seronegative. The sample was PBMCs. The CDR3 reads CASSLRGQYNTEAFF. The CDR3, as DNA: TGCGCCAGCAGCTTGAGGGGGCAATATAACACTGAAGCTTTCTTT.